What follows are 10 T cell receptor beta chains derived from one specimen sequenced in a study of blood T cell repertoires in COVID-19 (dated by TCRdb to about 2020). The library was prepared using the immunoSEQ multiplex PCR assay. TCRdb took over this immuneACCESS table, retaining in-frame rearrangements with V and J assigned. Such tables are incomplete; in checked studies, under half of the missing clones stem from an unresolved V gene, and the remainder is unexplained. This sample has around 95,000 clones in its table, and 81% of those were observed once. The ten largest make up roughly 10% of the sample. The specimen was peripheral blood. These receptors were obtained from an elderly woman with acute or convalescent COVID-19.

This clone showed up just a few times. The rearrangement uses TRBV9 and TRBJ1-4; tentative D call: TRBD1 (6 bases). The germline V and J ends were trimmed by 2 bases and 2 bases, with 10 bases remaining between them. The CDR3 contains 15 residues. In germline, CDR1 is SGDLS, CDR2 YYNGEE. The chain's CDR3 is CASSVVGATNEKLFF. The CDR3 region has the DNA TGTGCCAGCAGCGTCGTGGGGGCTACTAATGAAAAACTGTTTTTT.

The V and J genes are TRBV28 and TRBJ1-2; TRBD1 agrees at 8 bases. The CDR3 has 13 amino acids. The J segment lost 5 bases and the V segment lost 10 bases, leaving 9 bases of the junction unmatched. Per the germline V gene, CDR1 is MDHEN and CDR2 is SYDVKM. As DNA, the CDR3 is TGTGCCACCCCAGGACAGGGTGGGTATGGCTACACCTTC. This codes for CATPGQGGYGYTF.

The chain carries TRBV7-2 and TRBJ1-1, with 7 bases that match TRBD1. Germline lookup yields CDR1 SGHTA and CDR2 FQGNSA. The CDR3 has 16 amino acids. After removal of 5 bases from V and 1 base from J, the junction contained 10 bases not matched to a gene. CDR3 region: CASSLHQGTANTEAFF. The CDR3, as DNA: TGTGCCAGCAGCCTTCATCAAGGGACAGCGAACACTGAAGCTTTCTTT.

V usage is TRBV20-1 and J usage is TRBJ2-7, with TRBD1 matching 10 bases. Germline values: CDR1 DFQATT, CDR2 SNEGSKA (reference sequence). Trimming removed 3 bases from V and 5 bases from J; junction bases left unmatched: 10. The CDR3 spans 15 residues. Here the CDR3 DNA reads TGCAGTGCTAGTTTTAGAGGACAGGGGGAGGACGAGCAGTACTTC. Its protein product is CSASFRGQGEDEQYF.

This chain uses TRBV7-8 with TRBJ1-1; D is possibly TRBD1 (6 bases). CDR1 and CDR2 from the germline V gene are SGHVS and FQNEAQ. V was pared by 1 base and J by 9 bases, with 18 bases between. CDR3 length equals 15 residues. The CDR3 sequence is CASSLEPQDRPKAFF. For the CDR3, the DNA is TGTGCCAGCAGCTTAGAGCCCCAAGACAGGCCGAAAGCTTTCTTT.

The chain carries TRBV11-2 and TRBJ1-2, with 10 bases lining up with TRBD1. J gave up 8 bases and V 4 bases, and 7 bases lay outside the gene matches. The CDR3 totals 14 residues. Germline values: CDR1 SGHAT, CDR2 FQNNGV. CDR3 coding DNA: TGTGCCAGCAGCTCTGACAGGGGGCAAAGAGGCTACACCTTC. This encodes CASSSDRGQRGYTF.

The chain recombines TRBV5-8 with TRBJ2-4, with 9 bases identical to TRBD1. V lost 4 bases to trimming and J lost 3 bases; unmatched junction nucleotides: 11. The CDR3 consists of 17 residues. The V gene's germline CDR1 is SGHTS and CDR2 YDEGEE. As DNA, the CDR3 is TGTGCCAGCAGCCTCCTCTGGGACAGGGCAGGCAAAAACATTCAGTACTTC. This gives the protein CASSLLWDRAGKNIQYF.

V gene TRBV9 combines with J gene TRBJ1-2; 7 nucleotides match TRBD1. The CDR3 covers 16 residues. Looked up from germline, CDR1 is SGDLS and CDR2 is YYNGEE. With 2 bases clipped from V and 0 bases from J, the junction kept 7 bases outside the gene matches. CDR3 coding DNA: TGTGCCAGCAGCGTCGGAGGGGGCGCCTCTAACTATGGCTACACCTTC. Amino acid sequence: CASSVGGGASNYGYTF.

The genes are TRBV6-1 and TRBJ2-7, with D possibly matching TRBD2 (6 bases). Germline-derived CDR1 and CDR2 are MNHNS and SASEGT. CDR3 size: 15 residues. Trimming took off 0 bases at V and 3 bases at J, with 12 bases between the two ends. The CDR3 DNA sequence: TGTGCCAGCAGTGAAGCGGCCGGGGGATTCTACGAGCAGTACGTC. Its protein product is CASSEAAGGFYEQYV.

V and J are TRBV2 and TRBJ2-1; 7 nucleotides match TRBD1. This CDR3 is 19 amino acids long. The trim removed 7 bases at V and 5 bases at J, leaving 23 bases unmatched. The germline V gene encodes CDR1 SNHLY and CDR2 FYNNEI. CDR3 DNA sequence: TGTGCCAGCAACCTGCGGCTAAGTTTCAGGGGGTCCCTTAACAATGAGCAGTTCTTC. This codes for CASNLRLSFRGSLNNEQFF.